One and the same sample provided the 18 T cell receptor beta chains below, sequenced in a study of post-analysis software for immune sequencing data (dated by TCRdb to the mid-2010s). Library preparation was by PCR. Sequencing relied on an Illumina HiSeq 2500. Unique molecular identifiers were incorporated into TCR beta cDNA libraries to reduce PCR and sequencing biases. TCRdb trimmed public reads at Q25 via fastp, called clones via MiXCR and kept in-frame beta chains. One record per CDR3 amino acid sequence lists the most common genes and DNA. The sample records roughly 870,000 distinct CDR3 sequences, approximately 50% of which are singletons. Of the sample, approximately 4.3% is held by the ten largest clones. What the study reported, not specific to this receptor: Patients showed significantly higher frequencies than controls for a handful of TRBV segments, among them TRBV5-6, TRBV5-1 and TRBV20-1.

Which antigens these TCRs recognize remains unknown. The sample was blood. Receptor source: a girl aged 5-17 years with multiple sclerosis.

The table lists this clonotype with a count of one. The chain is built from TRBV5-1 and TRBJ1-2, with D perhaps matching TRBD1 (5 bases). The CDR3 runs 15 residues. Trimming shortened V by 1 base and J by 1 base, and 11 bases separated the two germline ends. CDR1 and CDR2 from the germline V gene are SGHRS and YFSETQ. Here the CDR3 DNA reads TGCGCCAGCAGCTTGCGGGGCGTTAATAACTATGGCTACACCTTC. This encodes CASSLRGVNNYGYTF.

The sample holds a few counts of this clonotype. The chain is built from TRBV15 and TRBJ1-2; no definite D call. Germline values: CDR1 LNHNV, CDR2 YYDKDF (reference sequence). The CDR3 has 13 amino acids. V lost 0 bases, J lost 5 bases, and 7 bases lay in between. The CDR3 spells CATSRDRQYGYTF. DNA of the CDR3: TGTGCCACCAGCAGAGATCGGCAGTATGGCTACACCTTC.

CDR3 amino acids: CSVEDIGGAPHEQYF. Here the CDR3 DNA reads TGCAGCGTTGAAGATATAGGGGGCGCACCCCACGAGCAGTACTTC. The chain combines TRBV29-1 with TRBJ2-7; 7 nucleotides align to TRBD1. From germline, CDR1 is SQVTM and CDR2 ANQGSEA. J was trimmed by 5 bases and V by 0 bases; bases with no gene match: 10. CDR3 length: 15 residues.

The chain recombines TRBV6-1 with TRBJ1-1; the D is unclear. The CDR3 consists of 15 residues. Per germline, CDR1 MNHNS and CDR2 SASEGT. V lost 8 bases and J 3 bases, leaving 19 bases between the germline ends. This chain's CDR3 is CASHSFEKGYTEAFF. In DNA, the CDR3 is TGTGCCAGCCATTCCTTTGAGAAAGGTTACACTGAAGCTTTCTTT.

This clonotype was observed a handful of times. The V and J genes are TRBV6-4 and TRBJ2-3; tentative D call: TRBD2 (6 bases). V dropped 6 bases and J dropped 3 bases, with 10 bases sitting between them. Germline CDR1 is MRHNA and CDR2 is SNTAGT. This CDR3 contains 13 residues. The CDR3 here is CASSNRETDTQYF. DNA for the CDR3: TGTGCCAGCAGCAACCGGGAGACAGATACGCAGTATTTT.

The chain combines TRBV4-1 with TRBJ2-5, with D tentatively TRBD1 (6 bases). TRBJ2-7 matches the DNA end more closely, so the J call is doubtful. Germline lookup yields CDR1 MGHRA and CDR2 YSYEKL. CDR3 length: 14 amino acids. The CDR3 DNA sequence: TGCGCCAGCAGCCAAGGGGACACCTACTACGAGCAGTACTTC. This gives the protein CASSQGDTYYEQYF.

The chain employs TRBV5-1 and TRBJ2-5, with 12 bases lining up with TRBD2. V was clipped by 1 base and J by 4 bases; unmatched bases: 8. Germline assignment: CDR1 SGHRS and CDR2 YFSETQ. CDR3 length: 17 amino acids. The CDR3 nucleotides are TGCGCCAGCAGCTTGATGATGACTAGCGGGAGTAGAGAGACCCAGTACTTC. The encoded protein is CASSLMMTSGSRETQYF.

V gene TRBV10-3 combines with J gene TRBJ2-1, with D perhaps TRBD1 (6 bases). There are 12 residues in the CDR3. Germline V CDR1 and CDR2: ENHRY, SYGVKD. V dropped 11 bases and J dropped 5 bases, with 13 bases sitting between them. The CDR3 protein is CAVRTADNEQFF. For the CDR3, the DNA is TGTGCCGTAAGGACAGCGGACAATGAGCAGTTCTTC.

V is TRBV7-2 and J is TRBJ1-1, with TRBD1 identical over 7 bases. The CDR3 runs 14 residues. Trimming at V came to 9 bases and at J to 3 bases, leaving 10 bases not matched to a gene. The germline CDR1 and CDR2 sequences are SGHTA and FQGNSA. CDR3 in amino acids: CASLKGAKDTEAFF. The CDR3 bases are TGTGCCAGTTTAAAGGGGGCGAAGGACACTGAAGCTTTCTTT.

This chain uses TRBV5-1 with TRBJ2-6; D gene ambiguous. The germline V gene encodes CDR1 SGHRS and CDR2 YFSETQ. V was clipped by 1 base and J by 0 bases, with 11 bases between them. This CDR3 contains 17 residues. The CDR3 coding sequence is TGCGCCAGCAGCTTGTTGGCGGCCGGCTCTGGGGCCAACGTCCTGACTTTC. Protein sequence: CASSLLAAGSGANVLTF.

This clonotype was seen more than once but under ten times. CDR3 nucleotide sequence: TGTGCCAGCATCAGGGGGGATGGCCAGCCCCAGCATTTT. Translating gives CASIRGDGQPQHF. The rearrangement uses TRBV6-4 and TRBJ1-5, with 7 bases aligning to TRBD1. Trimming removed 7 bases from V and 7 bases from J; junction bases left unmatched: 7. The germline V gene has CDR1 MRHNA and CDR2 SNTAGT. This CDR3 comprises 13 residues.

The V and J genes are TRBV20-1 and TRBJ2-7, with 11 bases lining up with TRBD2. Trimming at V came to 4 bases and at J to 7 bases, leaving 6 bases not matched to a gene. CDR1 is DFQATT, CDR2 SNEGSKA, per germline (reference sequence). This CDR3 has 13 amino acids. In DNA, the CDR3 is TGCAGTGCTATAGGGACTAGCGGCGATGAGCAGTACTTC. This encodes CSAIGTSGDEQYF.

The chain uses TRBV12-3 or TRBV12-4 and TRBJ1-6; D perhaps matches TRBD1 (5 bases). The V and J ends lost 3 bases and 6 bases respectively, with 18 bases between them. This CDR3 is 17 amino acids long. The CDR3 sequence: CASSFYLPGLLNSPLHF. The DNA for the CDR3 is TGTGCCAGCAGTTTCTACCTCCCGGGACTGCTTAATTCACCCCTCCACTTT.

The table lists this clonotype with a few counts. The chain is built from TRBV5-6 and TRBJ2-5; no definite D call. The CDR3 length is 14 residues. Germline V gene lookup returns CDR1 SGHDT and CDR2 YYEEEE. Between the trimmed V and J ends, which lost 5 bases and 0 bases, there was a span of 11 bases. The CDR3 loop is CASRPGSDQETQYF. CDR3 DNA: TGTGCCAGCAGACCGGGCTCCGACCAAGAGACCCAGTACTTC.

The CDR3 DNA follows: TGTGCCACCAGCGCCGCTAGCGGAGTCTTCACAGATACGCAGTATTTT. Translating it yields CATSAASGVFTDTQYF. The chain links TRBV24-1 to TRBJ2-3; 7 nucleotides match TRBD2. In germline, CDR1 is KGHDR, CDR2 SFDVKD. Losses at the gene ends were 7 bases for V and 2 bases for J; bases not matched to a gene: 11. The CDR3 covers 16 residues.

In its sample, this clonotype was seen a few times. The CDR3 sequence is CASSYGTGIYEQYF. In nucleotides, the CDR3 is TGTGCCAGCAGCTACGGGACAGGAATCTACGAGCAGTACTTC. The rearrangement uses TRBV27 and TRBJ2-7; 8 nucleotides agree with TRBD1. Germline V lookup: CDR1 MNHEY, CDR2 SMNVEV (reference sequence). CDR3 size: 14 residues. The V segment lost 6 bases and the J segment 3 bases; nucleotides outside the gene matches: 7.

The chain has TRBV10-3 and TRBJ1-2, with D possibly matching TRBD1 (6 bases). V shed 6 bases and J shed 2 bases, with 10 bases lying between them. The CDR3 loop spans 13 amino acids. Per the germline V gene, CDR1 is ENHRY and CDR2 is SYGVKD. The CDR3 DNA reads TGTGCCATCAGAGGGGACACCAACTATGGCTACACCTTC. Protein sequence: CAIRGDTNYGYTF.

This clonotype turned up a few times. The chain is built from TRBV5-1 and TRBJ1-2, with 9 bases matching TRBD1. J lost 2 bases, V lost 0 bases, and 5 bases had no gene match. CDR3 length equals 16 residues. Per the germline V gene, CDR1 is SGHRS and CDR2 is YFSETQ. The CDR3 coding sequence is TGCGCCAGCAGCTTGGCCAAGACAGGGGGGAACTATGGCTACACCTTC. Its translation is CASSLAKTGGNYGYTF.